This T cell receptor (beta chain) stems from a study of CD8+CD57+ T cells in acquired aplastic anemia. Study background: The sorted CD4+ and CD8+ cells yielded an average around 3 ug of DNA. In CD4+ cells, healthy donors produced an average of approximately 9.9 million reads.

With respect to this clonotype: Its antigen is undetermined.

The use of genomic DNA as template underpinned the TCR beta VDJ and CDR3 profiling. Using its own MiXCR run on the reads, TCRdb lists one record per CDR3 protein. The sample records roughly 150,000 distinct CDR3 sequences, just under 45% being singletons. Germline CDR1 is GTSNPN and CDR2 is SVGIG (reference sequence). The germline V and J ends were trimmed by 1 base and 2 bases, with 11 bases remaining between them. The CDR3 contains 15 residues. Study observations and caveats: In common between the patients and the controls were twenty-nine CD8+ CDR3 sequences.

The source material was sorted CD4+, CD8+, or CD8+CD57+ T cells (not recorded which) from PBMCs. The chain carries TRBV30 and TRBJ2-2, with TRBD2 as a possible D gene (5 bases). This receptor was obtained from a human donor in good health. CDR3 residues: CAWSGGGGNTGELFF. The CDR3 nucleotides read TGTGCCTGGAGTGGGGGTGGAGGCAACACCGGGGAGCTGTTTTTT.